These T cell receptor beta chains were read from a single sample in a study of shared clonotypes between healthy human individuals. The table came from immunoSEQ multiplex PCR; TCRdb's copy has only in-frame clones and leaves some out. Among over 1.4 million clones listed, roughly 95% were seen once. The sample was naive CD4+ T cells sorted from blood. Receptors were obtained from a man aged 25 to 45 in good health. The CDR3 runs from the conserved cysteine through the conserved F or W. The order of the fields is J gene, V gene, clone size, D gene, CDR3 protein, CDR3 DNA. D genes are given only for firm matches. Clone size is stated in some rows and not others, as once, few, many or a class when expanded.

J gene: TRBJ2-7
V gene: TRBV2
clone size: once
D gene: -
CDR3 protein: CASSEVGSYEQYF
CDR3 DNA: TGTGCCAGCAGTGAAGTGGGGAGCTACGAGCAGTACTTC

J gene: TRBJ2-1
V gene: TRBV5-1
clone size: -
D gene: -
CDR3 protein: CASHFTPPNNEQFF
CDR3 DNA: TGCGCCAGCCACTTTACCCCACCCAACAATGAGCAGTTCTTC

J gene: TRBJ2-7
V gene: TRBV28
clone size: -
D gene: TRBD1
CDR3 protein: CASTDTGGRIGSYEQYF
CDR3 DNA: TGTGCCAGCACGGATACAGGGGGTAGAATTGGTTCCTACGAGCAGTACTTC

J gene: TRBJ2-7
V gene: TRBV7-9
clone size: -
D gene: TRBD2
CDR3 protein: CASSSSSGRKDEQYF
CDR3 DNA: TGTGCCAGCAGCTCATCTAGCGGGAGAAAAGACGAGCAGTACTTC

J gene: TRBJ2-5
V gene: TRBV21-1
clone size: -
D gene: -
CDR3 protein: CASSKDGRVLQETQYF
CDR3 DNA: TGTGCCAGCAGCAAAGATGGCAGAGTTTTACAAGAGACCCAGTACTTC

J gene: TRBJ2-3
V gene: TRBV4-1
clone size: once
D gene: -
CDR3 protein: CASSHAPSTDTQYF
CDR3 DNA: TGCGCCAGCAGCCATGCGCCGAGCACAGATACGCAGTATTTT

J gene: TRBJ2-2
V gene: TRBV5-6
clone size: once
D gene: -
CDR3 protein: CASSGVSYGGALGELFF
CDR3 DNA: TGTGCCAGCAGCGGTGTTTCATATGGGGGAGCGTTAGGGGAGCTGTTTTTT

J gene: TRBJ1-5
V gene: TRBV19
clone size: once
D gene: TRBD1
CDR3 protein: CASSIRGQPYQPQHF
CDR3 DNA: TGTGCCAGTAGTATTAGGGGACAGCCCTATCAGCCCCAGCATTTT

J gene: TRBJ2-5
V gene: TRBV29-1
clone size: -
D gene: -
CDR3 protein: CSVDFGLETQYF
CDR3 DNA: TGCAGCGTTGACTTCGGGTTGGAGACCCAGTACTTC

J gene: TRBJ2-7
V gene: TRBV18
clone size: -
D gene: TRBD2
CDR3 protein: CASSPLPGGRAPYEQYF
CDR3 DNA: TGTGCCAGCTCACCGTTACCGGGCGGGAGGGCCCCCTACGAGCAGTACTTC

J gene: TRBJ1-1
V gene: TRBV2
clone size: once
D gene: TRBD1
CDR3 protein: CASRLGQGVTEAFF
CDR3 DNA: TGTGCCAGCAGATTAGGACAGGGAGTAACTGAAGCTTTCTTT

J gene: TRBJ1-2
V gene: TRBV5-1
clone size: few
D gene: -
CDR3 protein: CASSLDSANYGYTF
CDR3 DNA: TGCGCCAGCAGCTTGGACAGTGCAAACTATGGCTACACCTTC

J gene: TRBJ1-3
V gene: TRBV7-6
clone size: -
D gene: -
CDR3 protein: CASSLADRSGNTIYF
CDR3 DNA: TGTGCCAGCAGCTTAGCGGACAGATCTGGAAACACCATATATTTT

J gene: TRBJ2-3
V gene: TRBV25-1
clone size: -
D gene: TRBD1
CDR3 protein: CASSTGTGRSDTQYF
CDR3 DNA: TGTGCCAGCAGCACCGGGACAGGGAGGTCAGATACGCAGTATTTT

J gene: TRBJ1-3
V gene: TRBV4-1
clone size: -
D gene: -
CDR3 protein: CASSQDGAENTIYF
CDR3 DNA: TGCGCCAGCAGCCAAGATGGGGCGGAAAACACCATATATTTT

J gene: TRBJ2-7
V gene: TRBV29-1
clone size: -
D gene: -
CDR3 protein: CSVGPGQGPIYEQYF
CDR3 DNA: TGCAGCGTCGGTCCGGGACAAGGACCCATCTACGAGCAGTACTTC

J gene: TRBJ1-1
V gene: TRBV6-1
clone size: -
D gene: -
CDR3 protein: CASTGTAEAFF
CDR3 DNA: TGTGCCAGCACCGGGACCGCTGAAGCTTTCTTT

J gene: TRBJ2-7
V gene: TRBV18
clone size: -
D gene: TRBD2
CDR3 protein: CASSVLGLADYEQYF
CDR3 DNA: TGTGCCAGCTCAGTTCTAGGACTAGCGGACTACGAGCAGTACTTC

J gene: TRBJ2-3
V gene: TRBV6-1
clone size: -
D gene: TRBD1
CDR3 protein: CASSFTGGRTDTQYF
CDR3 DNA: TGTGCCAGCAGTTTTACAGGGGGCCGCACAGATACGCAGTATTTT

J gene: TRBJ2-5
V gene: TRBV5-4
clone size: -
D gene: TRBD2
CDR3 protein: CASSLPSGEETQYF
CDR3 DNA: TGTGCCAGCAGCTTGCCCAGCGGGGAAGAGACCCAGTACTTC

J gene: TRBJ2-3
V gene: TRBV9
clone size: once
D gene: -
CDR3 protein: CASSGRTSFADTQYF
CDR3 DNA: TGTGCCAGCAGCGGCAGAACGTCCTTTGCAGATACGCAGTATTTT

J gene: TRBJ2-1
V gene: TRBV14
clone size: -
D gene: -
CDR3 protein: CASSPRGPNEQFF
CDR3 DNA: TGTGCCAGCAGCCCGCGGGGTCCCAATGAGCAGTTCTTC

J gene: TRBJ2-3
V gene: TRBV7-9
clone size: -
D gene: -
CDR3 protein: CASSPLGGPGDTQYF
CDR3 DNA: TGTGCCAGCAGCCCCCTTGGGGGCCCGGGGGATACGCAGTATTTT

J gene: TRBJ2-7
V gene: TRBV2
clone size: -
D gene: TRBD2
CDR3 protein: CASSDEVAGEGQYF
CDR3 DNA: TGTGCCAGCAGTGATGAGGTAGCGGGAGAGGGGCAGTACTTC

J gene: TRBJ1-1
V gene: TRBV11-2
clone size: -
D gene: -
CDR3 protein: CASSLVVRGDTEAFF
CDR3 DNA: TGTGCCAGCAGCTTAGTGGTCCGGGGAGACACTGAAGCTTTCTTT

J gene: TRBJ2-1
V gene: TRBV5-6
clone size: -
D gene: -
CDR3 protein: CASSNLGYGGNEQFF
CDR3 DNA: TGTGCCAGCAGCAACCTTGGATATGGAGGCAATGAGCAGTTCTTC

J gene: TRBJ2-7
V gene: TRBV5-6
clone size: -
D gene: -
CDR3 protein: CASSNGQRYYEQYF
CDR3 DNA: TGTGCCAGCAGCAATGGACAGAGGTACTACGAGCAGTACTTC